This T cell receptor (beta chain) stems from a study of T cells in Graves' hyperthyroidism and ophthalmopathy. The CDR3 contains 13 residues. CDR1 is SGHDT, CDR2 YYEEEE, per germline. Germline trimming cut 4 bases from V and 5 bases from J; bases unmatched to any gene: 4. Patients showing uncontrolled infection, other autoimmune disease, pregnancy or lactation were ineligible. For the diagnoses, clinical symptoms, serum thyroxine and TRAb, thyroid ultrasound and orbital computed tomography were used. Amplification of TCR beta CDR3 regions used RNA as the template. During a first-round RT-PCR of the TCR CDR3, the HTBI primer set was used. MiXCR, applied by TCRdb to the multiplex PCR reads, yields one record per CDR3 protein. The repertoire has hundreds of thousands of distinct CDR3 sequences, 35% to 40% of them found once; the top ten carry about 8.9%. Ten or more counts support this clonotype. What it recognizes is unknown.

Findings and limits, study-wide: For ophthalmopathy, model prediction preceded onset by a median 6.5 months. Most expanded thyroid clonotypes above 0.001 also appeared in blood.

Sequencing was performed on blood. The sequence came from a man between 18 and 35 years old with Graves' hyperthyroidism. The chain joins TRBV5-6 to TRBJ2-5; TRBD1 aligns across 8 bases. The CDR3 spells CASSRQGKETQYF. The CDR3, as DNA: TGTGCCAGCAGCCGACAGGGGAAGGAGACCCAGTACTTC. The whole variable domain, filled in from reference TRBV5-6 and TRBJ2-5, reads DAGVTQSPTHLIKTRGQQVTLRCSPKSGHDTVSWYQQALGQGPQFIFQYYEEEERQRGNFPDRFSGHQFPNYSSELNVNALLLGDSALYLCASSRQGKETQYFGPGTRLLVL.